These 7 T cell receptor beta chains share one sample of origin, sequenced in a study of neurological immune-mediated disorders. TCRdb ran MiXCR on the 5' RACE reads and lists one entry per CDR3 protein. The profile shows 69,000 or so distinct CDR3 sequences, roughly 4.8% of them singletons. The sample taken for sequencing was PBMCs. These receptors were obtained from a woman in her seventies with multiple sclerosis.

This clonotype was observed many times. The genes are TRBV7-2 and TRBJ2-5; 10 positions match TRBD2. The CDR3 is made up of 14 amino acids. Trimming took 2 bases from V and 5 from J; bases not matched to a gene: 2. Germline CDR1 SGHTA, CDR2 FQGNSA. CDR3 DNA: TGTGCCAGCAGCTTACCGACTAGCGGGGAGACCCAGTACTTC. Amino acids: CASSLPTSGETQYF.

This clonotype was recorded a few times. V usage is TRBV25-1 and J usage is TRBJ2-5; TRBD1 agrees at 9 bases. This CDR3 contains 15 residues. The J segment lost 1 base and the V segment lost 9 bases, leaving 9 bases of the junction unmatched. Germline CDR1 MGHDK, CDR2 SYGVNS. DNA for the CDR3: TGTGCCAGAAAAGCCGGGACAGGGATCCAAGAGACCCAGTACTTC. It yields the protein CARKAGTGIQETQYF. The entire variable domain, with the rest obtained from reference TRBV25-1 and TRBJ2-5, is as follows: EADIYQTPRYLVIGTGKKITLECSQTMGHDKMYWYQQDPGMELHLIHYSYGVNSTEKGDLSSESTVSRIRTEHFPLTLESARPSHTSQYLCARKAGTGIQETQYFGPGTRLLVL.

This clonotype was counted ten times or more. This chain uses TRBV27 with TRBJ2-1; 7 bases align to TRBD1. Germline V gene data show CDR1 as MNHEY and CDR2 as SMNVEV (reference sequence). V gave up 4 bases and J gave up 3 bases; unmatched junction bases: 3. The CDR3 is 14 residues long. In nucleotides, the CDR3 is TGTGCCAGCAGTTACTGGGACAGCTACAATGAGCAGTTCTTC. It yields the protein CASSYWDSYNEQFF.

This clonotype was counted ten times or more. The chain recombines TRBV5-5 with TRBJ1-2; the D gene is possibly TRBD1 (6 bases). CDR3 length: 14 amino acids. V was pared by 4 bases and J by 2 bases, with 12 bases between. In germline, CDR1 is SGHKS, CDR2 YYEKEE (reference sequence). In nucleotides, the CDR3 is TGTGCCAGCAGCCCCGGGGACATAAACTATGGCTACACCTTC. Translated, it gives CASSPGDINYGYTF.

This clonotype was seen a handful of times. The V and J genes are TRBV6-5 and TRBJ2-3, with 10 bases aligning to TRBD2. Trimming took 6 bases from V and 4 from J; bases not matched to a gene: 7. Germline values: CDR1 MNHEY, CDR2 SVGAGI. This CDR3 contains 15 residues. DNA of the CDR3: TGTGCCAGCAGAATTAGCGGGAGGCGCGCAGATACGCAGTATTTT. It codes for CASRISGRRADTQYF.

This clonotype was recorded at least ten times. The rearrangement uses TRBV6-2 or TRBV6-3 and TRBJ2-6; D remains ambiguous. V was trimmed by 0 bases and J by 3 bases, leaving 0 bases between them. The germline gives CDR1 MNHEY, CDR2 SVGEGT. CDR3 length: 13 residues. CDR3: CASSYSGANVLTF. In nucleotides, the CDR3 is TGTGCCAGCAGTTACTCTGGGGCCAACGTCCTGACTTTC.

This clonotype was counted ten times or more. This chain joins TRBV20-1 and TRBJ2-1; D unresolved. Per the germline V gene, CDR1 is DFQATT and CDR2 is SNEGSKA (reference sequence). The CDR3 length is 14 residues. Trimming cost V 2 bases and J 3 bases, with 11 bases left between them. CDR3 nucleotide sequence: TGCAGTGCTAGACCTCCTGGAATCTACAATGAGCAGTTCTTC. Its protein product is CSARPPGIYNEQFF.